These T cell receptor beta chains were read from a single sample in a study of regulatory T cells in long-lasting Graves disease. Each CDR3 protein is one row after TCRdb ran MiXCR on the multiplex PCR reads. Counted here are 350,000 to 500,000 distinct CDR3 sequences, 20% to 25% occurring once; the ten biggest clones make up roughly an eighth. The sample here was peripheral blood mononuclear cells (PBMCs), taken when the disease was refractory, from a patient treated with antithyroid drugs. The origin of the receptors is a female donor with Graves disease. CDR3s include the opening cysteine and the closing phenylalanine or tryptophan. Fields, in order: CDR3 DNA, CDR3 protein, D gene, J gene, V gene, clone size. A D gene is named only where the DNA matches it firmly. Size tells how often a clone was seen (once, few, many) or the class of an expanded clone, and some rows leave it out.

DNA: TGTGCCAGCAGCTTCGGTGCGGGGGCCTATGAAAAACTGTTTTTT; CDR3: CASSFGAGAYEKLFF; D: .; J: TRBJ1-4; V: TRBV11-2; size: many
DNA: TGTGCCAGCAGCCCGAGAGCGGGAACAGGGGCCAACGTCCTGACTTTC; CDR3: CASSPRAGTGANVLTF; D: TRBD2; J: TRBJ2-6; V: TRBV7-3; size: few
DNA: TGTGCCAGCACGCTAGCATCTGGAATAAACTACGAGCAGTACTTC; CDR3: CASTLASGINYEQYF; D: .; J: TRBJ2-7; V: TRBV28; size: many
DNA: TGTGCCTGGAGCGTTGGACAGGGTTATCAGCCCCAGCATTTT; CDR3: CAWSVGQGYQPQHF; D: TRBD1; J: TRBJ1-5; V: TRBV30; size: few
DNA: TGTGCCAGCAGCCCCCGACTGACATGGCGTGGGGATACGCAGTATTTT; CDR3: CASSPRLTWRGDTQYF; D: .; J: TRBJ2-3; V: TRBV12-3/TRBV12-4; size: .
DNA: TGTGCCACCAGCAGAGGAGGGGTGAATGGTCACAATGAGCAGTTCTTC; CDR3: CATSRGGVNGHNEQFF; D: .; J: TRBJ2-1; V: TRBV15; size: many
DNA: TGTGCCACAAAGACAGTGGGGGAGACCCAGTACTTC; CDR3: CATKTVGETQYF; D: .; J: TRBJ2-5; V: TRBV6-1; size: few
DNA: TGTGCCAGCAGTTTATGGGCGACAGGGACGGGTGAAAAACTGTTTTTT; CDR3: CASSLWATGTGEKLFF; D: TRBD1; J: TRBJ1-4; V: TRBV28; size: many
DNA: TGTGCCACTGCACGGACTGGGGCCAACGTCCTGACTTTC; CDR3: CATARTGANVLTF; D: .; J: TRBJ2-6; V: TRBV2; size: many
DNA: TGTGCCAGCCGGTTCAGACAGAACACAGATACGCAGTATTTT; CDR3: CASRFRQNTDTQYF; D: .; J: TRBJ2-3; V: TRBV2; size: few
DNA: TGTGCCAGCAGCTTGCAGGGCCTCACTGAAGCTTTCTTT; CDR3: CASSLQGLTEAFF; D: .; J: TRBJ1-1; V: TRBV7-2; size: many
DNA: TGTGCCAGCAGTCCGGAGACAGAGGACTACGAGCAGTACTTC; CDR3: CASSPETEDYEQYF; D: .; J: TRBJ2-7; V: TRBV6-1; size: .
DNA: TGTGCCAGCAGCTTAGGCCACAGGGACGAGCAGTACTTC; CDR3: CASSLGHRDEQYF; D: .; J: TRBJ2-7; V: TRBV7-8; size: .
DNA: TGTGCCAGCAGCTCCCAACAGGGGACCTATGGCTACACCTTC; CDR3: CASSSQQGTYGYTF; D: TRBD1; J: TRBJ1-2; V: TRBV5-6; size: .
DNA: TGTGCCAGCAGCTCGGGACAGGTAGCCACCGGGGAGCTGTTTTTT; CDR3: CASSSGQVATGELFF; D: TRBD1; J: TRBJ2-2; V: TRBV7-3; size: .
DNA: TGTGCCAGCAGTGCTCCGGGACGGCAGCCTCTCTACACCTTC; CDR3: CASSAPGRQPLYTF; D: .; J: TRBJ1-2; V: TRBV12-3/TRBV12-4; size: many
DNA: TGTGCCAGTAGTACAGGGGGGTACACCGGGGAGCTGTTTTTT; CDR3: CASSTGGYTGELFF; D: .; J: TRBJ2-2; V: TRBV19; size: .
DNA: TGTGCCAGCGTCTGGGCCAGCGTCCTGACTTTC; CDR3: CASVWASVLTF; D: .; J: TRBJ2-6; V: TRBV3-1; size: few
DNA: TGTGCTAGTGCCAAGACAGGGGACCCCCTTGACGAGCAGTACTTC; CDR3: CASAKTGDPLDEQYF; D: TRBD1; J: TRBJ2-7; V: TRBV12-5; size: few
DNA: TGTGCCAGCAGTTCCTCTGGGGCGGCCTTCTGGGCCTATGGCTACACCTTC; CDR3: CASSSSGAAFWAYGYTF; D: .; J: TRBJ1-2; V: TRBV28; size: many
DNA: TGTGCCAGCAGTTTCGGATTAGCTAGCGGGAGCTACGAGCAGTACTTC; CDR3: CASSFGLASGSYEQYF; D: TRBD2; J: TRBJ2-7; V: TRBV28; size: many
DNA: TGCGCCAGCAGCCAATCCCAGGGAGTCTCCTACGAGCAGTACTTC; CDR3: CASSQSQGVSYEQYF; D: .; J: TRBJ2-7; V: TRBV4-1; size: few
DNA: TGTGCCAGCAGTTTCACCCTAGCGACTGGCACAGATACGCAGTATTTT; CDR3: CASSFTLATGTDTQYF; D: .; J: TRBJ2-3; V: TRBV12-3/TRBV12-4; size: .
DNA: TGCAGTGCTACCCCAGCAGGGGTTGGAAACACCATATATTTT; CDR3: CSATPAGVGNTIYF; D: .; J: TRBJ1-3; V: TRBV20-1; size: .
DNA: TGTGCCAGCAGTGCGGACAGGGGGCGGTCTGGCTACACCTTC; CDR3: CASSADRGRSGYTF; D: TRBD1; J: TRBJ1-2; V: TRBV12-3/TRBV12-4; size: many
DNA: TGTGCCAGCAGCCAAGATGGGAACAGGGGATTTACTGAAGCTTTCTTT; CDR3: CASSQDGNRGFTEAFF; D: TRBD1; J: TRBJ1-1; V: TRBV3-1; size: few
DNA: TGTGCCATCAGTGACCCTGGGGAAAAACTGTTTTTT; CDR3: CAISDPGEKLFF; D: .; J: TRBJ1-4; V: TRBV10-3; size: many
DNA: TGTGCCACCAACCCGGGTGGGTTGGGAGGAAACACCATATATTTT; CDR3: CATNPGGLGGNTIYF; D: .; J: TRBJ1-3; V: TRBV15; size: .
DNA: TGTGCCAGCAGTTCACCGTCCGGGGCACATGAGCAGTTCTTC; CDR3: CASSSPSGAHEQFF; D: .; J: TRBJ2-1; V: TRBV28; size: few
DNA: TGTGCCGGACAACTAGCGGGAGTCCGCGAGCAGTACTTC; CDR3: CAGQLAGVREQYF; D: TRBD2; J: TRBJ2-7; V: TRBV30; size: few
DNA: TGTGCCAGTTATACTAGCGGAGGTATCACCGGGGAGCTGTTTTTT; CDR3: CASYTSGGITGELFF; D: TRBD2; J: TRBJ2-2; V: TRBV19; size: few
DNA: TGTGCCAGCAGCTTAGTACCAGGGGGAAACACTGAAGCTTTCTTT; CDR3: CASSLVPGGNTEAFF; D: TRBD1; J: TRBJ1-1; V: TRBV7-8; size: .
DNA: TGTGCCAGTACCGACCCAACCGGGGACAGGGATGATCACACTGAAGCTTTCTTT; CDR3: CASTDPTGDRDDHTEAFF; D: TRBD1; J: TRBJ1-1; V: TRBV19; size: many
DNA: TGTGCCATCAGGGACAGGGGGCTGGACGAGCAGTACTTC; CDR3: CAIRDRGLDEQYF; D: TRBD1; J: TRBJ2-7; V: TRBV10-3; size: many
DNA: TGTGCCAGTAGTTTAGCGGGTGCTCAGTACGAGCAGTACTTC; CDR3: CASSLAGAQYEQYF; D: TRBD2; J: TRBJ2-7; V: TRBV19; size: many
DNA: TGTGCCACCAGTGTCCAGAGCACAGATACGCAGTATTTT; CDR3: CATSVQSTDTQYF; D: .; J: TRBJ2-3; V: TRBV24-1; size: .
DNA: TGCAGTGCTAGAGCGGGGATCTCCTACGAGCAGTACTTC; CDR3: CSARAGISYEQYF; D: .; J: TRBJ2-7; V: TRBV20-1; size: .
DNA: TGCAGTGCTAGAGGCCTAAAGGGCAACACCGGGGAGCTGTTTTTT; CDR3: CSARGLKGNTGELFF; D: .; J: TRBJ2-2; V: TRBV20-1; size: .
DNA: TGTGCCAGCAGCTTGGACGGATCGGTTTTGAACACTGAAGCTTTCTTT; CDR3: CASSLDGSVLNTEAFF; D: .; J: TRBJ1-1; V: TRBV28; size: few
DNA: TGTGCCAGCAACGCAGGACAGGGGGTGAGGAACACCGGGGAGCTGTTTTTT; CDR3: CASNAGQGVRNTGELFF; D: TRBD1; J: TRBJ2-2; V: TRBV6-1; size: .
DNA: TGCAGTGCGGGGGACAGGGCAGCCAACGTCCTGACTTTC; CDR3: CSAGDRAANVLTF; D: TRBD1; J: TRBJ2-6; V: TRBV20-1; size: few
DNA: TGTGCCAGCAGGAGGTTACAGAACATGAACACTGAAGCTTTCTTT; CDR3: CASRRLQNMNTEAFF; D: .; J: TRBJ1-1; V: TRBV6-1; size: .
DNA: TGTGCCAGCAGTTTTCGGGATTCACCCCTCCACTTT; CDR3: CASSFRDSPLHF; D: .; J: TRBJ1-6; V: TRBV28; size: many
DNA: TGCGCCAGCAGCTGGGCCCGGGGAGAGACCCAGTACTTC; CDR3: CASSWARGETQYF; D: .; J: TRBJ2-5; V: TRBV5-1; size: .
DNA: TGTGCCAGCAGTCTACGACATAACCACGGGGAGCTGTTTTTT; CDR3: CASSLRHNHGELFF; D: .; J: TRBJ2-2; V: TRBV12-3/TRBV12-4; size: .
DNA: TGTGCCAGCAGACTGACAGGCTCTGGGGCCAACGTCCTGACTTTC; CDR3: CASRLTGSGANVLTF; D: .; J: TRBJ2-6; V: TRBV28; size: few
DNA: TGCAGCGTCTTGGGGGGACTATACGAGCAGTACTTC; CDR3: CSVLGGLYEQYF; D: TRBD2; J: TRBJ2-7; V: TRBV29-1; size: many
DNA: TGTGCCAGCAGTCCGTACAGTGGGGTGGATGAAAAACTGTTTTTT; CDR3: CASSPYSGVDEKLFF; D: .; J: TRBJ1-4; V: TRBV27; size: many
DNA: TGTGCCAGCAGCTTGGACCAACAGGGAGGGATCCAAGAGACCCAGTACTTC; CDR3: CASSLDQQGGIQETQYF; D: .; J: TRBJ2-5; V: TRBV7-9; size: many
DNA: TGTGCCAGCAGCGTATATGGCGGCGCAAGGGGCTACACCTTC; CDR3: CASSVYGGARGYTF; D: .; J: TRBJ1-2; V: TRBV9; size: .
DNA: TGTGCCAGCAGCATAGCGGGAGTCCCCTACGAGCAGTACTTC; CDR3: CASSIAGVPYEQYF; D: TRBD2; J: TRBJ2-7; V: TRBV9; size: many
DNA: TGTGCCAGCAGTTCCGCTTGGGGTGCGGCCTACGAGCAGTACTTC; CDR3: CASSSAWGAAYEQYF; D: .; J: TRBJ2-7; V: TRBV28; size: many